These 29 T cell receptor beta chains were sequenced from one sample in a study of T cell responses to AZD1222 COVID-19 vaccine. Produced via immunoSEQ multiplex PCR; TCRdb's table is partial and in-frame only. Among some 92,000 clones listed, 91% were seen once. The specimen comprised peripheral blood, sampled on day 0 of AZD1222 vaccination. These receptors all stem from an adult in good health.

The rearrangement joins TRBV5-1 to TRBJ1-6, with D unclear. V lost 0 bases and J 7 bases, leaving 11 bases between the germline ends. This CDR3 spans 15 amino acids. Germline V gene sequence: CDR1 SGHRS, CDR2 YFSETQ. CDR3 nucleotide sequence: TGCGCCAGCAGCTTGGGAGACCGGCACAATTCACCCCTCCACTTT. Amino acids: CASSLGDRHNSPLHF.

The V gene is TRBV6-5, the J gene TRBJ1-4; tentative D call: TRBD1 (5 bases). The CDR3 spans 13 residues. Germline values: CDR1 MNHEY, CDR2 SVGAGI. The V end lost 5 bases, the J end lost 8 bases, and 12 bases lay between the germline ends. The CDR3 DNA reads TGTGCCAGCAGTCCCGGGACGGTAGAAAAACTGTTTTTT. Its protein is CASSPGTVEKLFF.

This rearrangement joins TRBV6-5 to TRBJ1-2; D remains unclear. CDR3 size: 13 residues. CDR1 is MNHEY and CDR2 is SVGAGI in the germline V gene. With 2 bases removed from V and 5 bases from J, the gap between germline ends came to 9 bases. The CDR3 reads CASSYAALYGYTF. The CDR3 DNA reads as TGTGCCAGCAGTTACGCGGCTTTATATGGCTACACCTTC.

The genes are TRBV7-2 and TRBJ1-2; the D is unclear. The CDR3 extends over 13 amino acids. Trimming cost V 2 bases and J 5 bases, with 9 bases left between them. Looked up from germline, CDR1 is SGHTA and CDR2 is FQGNSA. The CDR3 bases are TGTGCCAGCAGCTTATCCGGGGATTATGGCTACACCTTC. This codes for CASSLSGDYGYTF.

The chain is built from TRBV19 and TRBJ1-4; D call uncertain. The CDR3 covers 13 residues. Germline-derived CDR1 and CDR2 are LNHDA and SQIVND (reference sequence). The V end was cut by 6 bases, the J end by 0 bases, with 5 bases between. The CDR3 spells CASRRTTNEKLFF. CDR3 in DNA: TGTGCCAGTAGGAGGACAACTAATGAAAAACTGTTTTTT.

The rearrangement joins TRBV5-6 to TRBJ2-4; D uncertain. The germline V gene encodes CDR1 SGHDT and CDR2 YYEEEE. The V gene lost 2 bases and the J gene lost 0 bases, with 15 bases spanning the gap. The CDR3 contains 17 residues. The CDR3 DNA is TGTGCCAGCAGCTTAAATCGGGCCAATCTAGCCAAAAACATTCAGTACTTC. It translates to CASSLNRANLAKNIQYF.

The chain combines TRBV9 with TRBJ2-7; the D gene is possibly TRBD2 (5 bases). Germline-derived CDR1 and CDR2 are SGDLS and YYNGEE. Trimming cost V 4 bases and J 2 bases, with 10 bases left between them. The CDR3 contains 13 residues. The CDR3 bases are TGTGCCAGCAGCCGGACTTTGGCCTACGAGCAGTACTTC. Its translation is CASSRTLAYEQYF.

This chain joins TRBV30 and TRBJ2-4; D gene uncertain. This CDR3 contains 14 residues. Germline V lookup: CDR1 GTSNPN, CDR2 SVGIG (reference sequence). The V and J ends lost 8 bases and 3 bases respectively, with 17 bases between them. Written as DNA, the CDR3 is TGTGCCCGCGAGGATGACGACGTCAAAAACATTCAGTACTTC. Translating it yields CAREDDDVKNIQYF.

This chain joins TRBV4-1 and TRBJ2-3; the D gene could be TRBD1 or TRBD2 (6 bases each). V was trimmed by 1 base and J by 0 bases, leaving 14 bases between them. The CDR3 length is 17 residues. From germline, CDR1 is MGHRA and CDR2 YSYEKL. In DNA form, the CDR3 reads TGCGCCAGCAGCCAAGCCCCCGGGGGCTCCAGCACAGATACGCAGTATTTT. The encoded protein is CASSQAPGGSSTDTQYF.

Only a few counts were recorded for this clone. The chain couples TRBV4-3 to TRBJ1-1; D might be TRBD1 (6 bases). V gave up 0 bases and J gave up 1 base, with 12 bases separating them. CDR3 length equals 16 residues. From germline, CDR1 is LGHNA and CDR2 YSLEER. The CDR3 DNA is TGCGCCAGCAGCCAAGACCCACAGGGAGGGAACACTGAAGCTTTCTTT. This sequence encodes CASSQDPQGGNTEAFF.

The chain uses TRBV5-1 and TRBJ1-4, with D possibly TRBD1 on 5 matching bases. The CDR3 runs 15 residues. Deletions cut 0 bases from V and 8 bases from J, with 14 bases between. Germline CDR1 and CDR2: SGHRS and YFSETQ. CDR3 in amino acids: CASSLAQGLSEKLFF. CDR3 sequence (DNA): TGCGCCAGCAGCTTGGCGCAGGGTTTAAGCGAAAAACTGTTTTTT. Variable domain in full (rest from reference TRBV5-1 and TRBJ1-4): KAGVTQTPRYLIKTRGQQVTLSCSPISGHRSVSWYQQTPGQGLQFLFEYFSETQRNKGNFPGRFSGRQFSNSRSEMNVSTLELGDSALYLCASSLAQGLSEKLFFGSGTQLSVL.

The CDR3 bases are TGCGCCAGCAGGTTGGAAAGTGAGCAGTTCTTC. Encoded protein: CASRLESEQFF. The rearrangement joins TRBV4-1 to TRBJ2-1; D is unresolved. This CDR3 contains 11 residues. V was cut by 6 bases and J by 9 bases, with 9 bases left in between. Looked up from germline, CDR1 is MGHRA and CDR2 is YSYEKL.

The rearrangement joins TRBV7-2 to TRBJ2-7, with 10 bases identical to TRBD2. The length of the CDR3 is 17 residues. With V trimmed by 5 bases and J by 5 bases, 15 bases remained unmatched. Germline V gives CDR1 SGHTA, CDR2 FQGNSA. CDR3 region: CASSLWWASGSPHEQYF. CDR3 nucleotides: TGTGCCAGCAGCCTTTGGTGGGCTAGCGGGAGTCCCCACGAGCAGTACTTC.

V usage is TRBV25-1 and J usage is TRBJ2-4, with TRBD1 identical over 8 bases. The CDR3 length is 14 residues. The germline V gene has CDR1 MGHDK and CDR2 SYGVNS. The V gene end was trimmed by 4 bases and the J gene end by 4 bases; junction bases not matched to a gene: 3. CDR3 DNA sequence: TGTGCCAGCAGTGCGACAGGGGATAAAAACATTCAGTACTTC. This codes for CASSATGDKNIQYF.

The CDR3 here is CASSVAGGDRNTEAFF. Written as DNA, the CDR3 is TGTGCCAGCAGCGTAGCAGGGGGCGACCGGAACACTGAAGCTTTCTTT. The chain uses TRBV9 and TRBJ1-1; 8 positions match TRBD1. J gave up 1 base and V 0 bases, and 5 bases lay outside the gene matches. The CDR3 spans 16 residues. Germline V gene data show CDR1 as SGDLS and CDR2 as YYNGEE.

This clone was counted between two and nine times. The rearrangement links TRBV28 to TRBJ2-5; TRBD2 matches 14 bases. CDR3 length: 17 amino acids. After removal of 6 bases from V and 5 bases from J, the junction contained 11 bases not matched to a gene. Germline V gene sequence: CDR1 MDHEN, CDR2 SYDVKM. CDR3 sequence (DNA): TGTGCCAGCAGCCAGGGACTAGCGGGAGCCCGGTCGGAGACCCAGTACTTC. Translation: CASSQGLAGARSETQYF.

V gene TRBV3-1 (or the pseudogene TRBV3-2) combines with J gene TRBJ1-1, with a possible D match to TRBD1 (5 bases). V was cut by 5 bases and J by 2 bases, with 15 bases left in between. The germline V gene encodes CDR1 LGHDT and CDR2 YNNKEL (reference sequence). CDR3 size: 15 residues. This CDR3 is CASSADSLGNTEAFF. Written as DNA, the CDR3 is TGTGCCAGCAGCGCCGACAGTCTTGGCAACACTGAAGCTTTCTTT.

This chain connects TRBV6-2 or TRBV6-3 to TRBJ1-6; a possible D gene is TRBD1 (5 bases). CDR3 length equals 16 residues. In germline, CDR1 is MNHEY, CDR2 SVGEGT. Trimming removed 2 bases at V and 8 bases at J, with 16 bases between. The CDR3 protein is CASSYKRGPGDSPLHF. In nucleotides, the CDR3 is TGTGCCAGCAGTTACAAGAGGGGACCGGGTGATTCACCCCTCCACTTT.

This clone was detected only a few times. The rearrangement links TRBV5-1 to TRBJ2-7; D is perhaps TRBD2 (5 bases). Per the germline V gene, CDR1 is SGHRS and CDR2 is YFSETQ. V shed 5 bases and J shed 5 bases, with 14 bases lying between them. The CDR3 runs to 13 residues. The chain's CDR3 is CASSKERADEQYF. The CDR3 coding sequence is TGCGCCAGCAGTAAAGAGAGGGCCGACGAGCAGTACTTC.

The chain links TRBV18 to TRBJ2-7; tentative D call: TRBD1 (5 bases). This CDR3 region has 14 residues. Germline loops: CDR1 KGHSH, CDR2 LQKENI. With 0 bases removed from V and 2 bases from J, the gap between germline ends came to 8 bases. For the CDR3, the DNA is TGTGCCAGCTCACCACCCGACAGCCCCTACGAGCAGTACTTC. This codes for CASSPPDSPYEQYF.

This clone appeared once. The V gene is TRBV28, the J gene TRBJ2-1; no definite D call. Trimming took 2 bases from V and 10 from J, leaving 9 bases between them. The CDR3 is 12 residues long. CDR1 is MDHEN and CDR2 is SYDVKM in the germline V gene. This chain's CDR3 is CASSLMSEEQFF. As DNA, the CDR3 is TGTGCCAGCAGTTTAATGTCCGAAGAGCAGTTCTTC.

This chain links TRBV29-1 with TRBJ1-3; D remains ambiguous. This CDR3 has 13 amino acids. V was pared by 3 bases and J by 0 bases, with 6 bases between. CDR1 is SQVTM and CDR2 is ANQGSEA in the germline V gene. Written as DNA, the CDR3 is TGCAGCGTTGAGGACCACTCTGGAAACACCATATATTTT. Protein: CSVEDHSGNTIYF.

The V and J genes are TRBV10-3 and TRBJ2-2; D is uncertain. Looked up from germline, CDR1 is ENHRY and CDR2 is SYGVKD. The CDR3 consists of 14 residues. Trimming left V 6 bases short and J 3 bases short, with 11 bases between. CDR3 protein: CAIRRQEDTGELFF. In DNA form, the CDR3 reads TGTGCCATCAGGCGTCAAGAGGACACCGGGGAGCTGTTTTTT.

The chain joins TRBV7-2 to TRBJ1-1, with no clear D. Trimming pared 3 bases from V and 5 bases from J, leaving 7 bases between. This CDR3 is built from 12 residues. Per the germline V gene, CDR1 is SGHTA and CDR2 is FQGNSA. The CDR3 reads CASSFSRTEAFF. CDR3 coding DNA: TGTGCCAGCAGCTTCTCTCGGACTGAAGCTTTCTTT.

The chain has TRBV10-3 and TRBJ1-3; D possibly corresponds to TRBD1 (6 bases). This CDR3 is built from 15 residues. The V end was cut by 4 bases, the J end by 3 bases, with 13 bases between. CDR1 ENHRY and CDR2 SYGVKD come from the germline V gene. DNA for the CDR3: TGTGCCATCAGTGGTGCAGGGGTTTTTGGAAACACCATATATTTT. Translated: CAISGAGVFGNTIYF.

The J gene is TRBJ2-7, the V gene TRBV27; 8 bases map to TRBD1. The CDR3 length is 13 residues. Germline V gene lookup returns CDR1 MNHEY and CDR2 SMNVEV (reference sequence). J gave up 5 bases and V 4 bases, and 4 bases lay outside the gene matches. The CDR3 protein is CASSSPTGDEQYF. CDR3 bases: TGTGCCAGCAGTTCCCCGACAGGGGACGAGCAGTACTTC.

The rearrangement uses TRBV5-6 and TRBJ2-7; perhaps TRBD1 as D (5 bases). This CDR3 has 14 residues. V lost 5 bases, J lost 2 bases, and 14 bases lay in between. Germline V CDR1 and CDR2: SGHDT, YYEEEE. The CDR3: CASRLDRIPYEQYF. DNA for the CDR3: TGTGCCAGCAGACTTGACAGAATCCCCTACGAGCAGTACTTC.

The sample holds a few counts of this clone. The chain has TRBV5-6 and TRBJ1-3, with D possibly matching TRBD1 (5 bases). Trimming removed 1 base at V and 4 bases at J, with 9 bases between. The CDR3 runs 14 residues. From germline, CDR1 is SGHDT and CDR2 YYEEEE. This chain's CDR3 is CASSLLRAGNTIYF. CDR3 coding DNA: TGTGCCAGCAGCTTGCTCAGGGCCGGAAACACCATATATTTT.

The rearrangement links TRBV28 to TRBJ1-5, with D perhaps TRBD1 (5 bases). Germline V gives CDR1 MDHEN, CDR2 SYDVKM. Trimming removed 3 bases from V and 4 bases from J, with 10 bases in between. The CDR3 extends over 14 amino acids. This CDR3 is CASSLTNRNQPQHF. CDR3 nucleotides: TGTGCCAGCAGTTTGACTAACAGGAATCAGCCCCAGCATTTT.